What follows are 23 T cell receptor beta chains derived from one specimen sequenced in a study of neurological immune-mediated disorders. TCRdb re-analysed the 5' RACE reads in MiXCR, keeping a single row per CDR3 protein. The sample has 65,000 to 80,000 distinct CDR3 sequences, roughly a sixth seen once. The sample consisted of PBMCs. These receptors all stem from a middle-aged woman in good health.

This chain connects TRBV2 to TRBJ1-1; 10 bases are a match to TRBD1. V was clipped by 7 bases and J by 5 bases; unmatched bases: 10. CDR1 and CDR2 (germline): SNHLY, FYNNEI. This CDR3 is 15 amino acids long. This CDR3 reads CASKGGDRGGTEAFF. DNA of the CDR3: TGTGCCAGCAAGGGTGGGGACAGGGGCGGAACTGAAGCTTTCTTT.

This clonotype was observed many times. The chain joins TRBV10-3 to TRBJ2-1; D is ambiguous. The germline CDR1 and CDR2 sequences are ENHRY and SYGVKD. The CDR3 loop spans 17 amino acids. V dropped 2 bases and J dropped 0 bases, with 14 bases sitting between them. CDR3 amino acids: CAISELVPSASYNEQFF. The CDR3 bases are TGTGCCATCAGTGAGCTAGTGCCCTCCGCCTCCTACAATGAGCAGTTCTTC.

The table lists this clonotype with many counts. The V call is TRBV6-5, the J call TRBJ1-2; a possible D gene is TRBD1 (5 bases). The germline V gene encodes CDR1 MNHEY and CDR2 SVGAGI. Trimming cost V 3 bases and J 7 bases, with 9 bases left between them. The length of the CDR3 is 12 residues. The CDR3 region is CASSYGGGGYTF. The DNA for the CDR3 is TGTGCCAGCAGTTATGGGGGAGGTGGCTACACCTTC.

Points on this clonotype: A read error may be the cause here, since a much bigger clone is one base away. It is likely a read error, because the conserved phenylalanine at the end of the CDR3 is missing. The chain uses TRBV20-1 and TRBJ1-5; possible D gene TRBD1, 5 bases. Germline values: CDR1 DFQATT, CDR2 SNEGSKA (reference sequence). The CDR3 totals 14 residues. The V end was cut by 3 bases, the J end by 2 bases, with 11 bases between. DNA for the CDR3: TGCAGTGCTAGCCGGGGGGTGGGCAATCAGCCCCAGCATTCT. Amino acids: CSASRGVGNQPQHS.

This clonotype was counted ten times or more. The chain combines TRBV7-8 with TRBJ2-1; D is perhaps TRBD1 (6 bases). CDR3 length: 14 residues. CDR1 is SGHVS, CDR2 FQNEAQ, per germline. V was clipped by 8 bases and J by 4 bases, with 15 bases between them. CDR3 amino acids: CASFRDNGYNEQFF. For the CDR3, the DNA is TGTGCCAGCTTCAGGGACAACGGATACAATGAGCAGTTCTTC.

In its sample, this clonotype was seen many times. The V and J genes are TRBV12-3 or TRBV12-4 and TRBJ1-4, with D unclear. V gave up 4 bases and J gave up 8 bases, with 17 bases separating them. The CDR3 has 15 residues. The CDR3 loop is CASSSDTHWREKLFF. The CDR3 DNA follows: TGTGCCAGCAGTTCAGACACTCATTGGAGAGAAAAACTGTTTTTT.

This clonotype was counted ten times or more. V gene TRBV6-2 or TRBV6-3 combines with J gene TRBJ2-2; TRBD2 aligns across 7 bases. CDR1 MNHEY and CDR2 SVGEGT come from the germline V gene. The V segment lost 7 bases and the J segment 3 bases; nucleotides outside the gene matches: 20. This CDR3 is 19 amino acids long. CDR3 nucleotide sequence: TGTGCCAGCATCCCCCTGGGAGGGGCTCCTGTCCCGCACACCGGGGAGCTGTTTTTT. Residues: CASIPLGGAPVPHTGELFF.

J is TRBJ1-2 and V is TRBV5-1, with TRBD1 matching over 7 bases. CDR3 length: 14 amino acids. Germline V gene lookup returns CDR1 SGHRS and CDR2 YFSETQ. V lost 0 bases, J lost 8 bases, and 7 bases stayed unmatched. CDR3 sequence: CASSLVQGIDGYTF. The CDR3 nucleotides read TGCGCCAGCAGCTTGGTACAGGGGATCGACGGCTACACCTTC. Full variable domain (missing parts from reference TRBV5-1 and TRBJ1-2): KAGVTQTPRYLIKTRGQQVTLSCSPISGHRSVSWYQQTPGQGLQFLFEYFSETQRNKGNFPGRFSGRQFSNSRSEMNVSTLELGDSALYLCASSLVQGIDGYTFGSGTRLTVV.

This clonotype was counted at least ten times. The chain uses TRBV7-2 and TRBJ2-1; either TRBD1 or TRBD2 may supply D (7 bases each). The CDR3 is 13 residues long. V lost 8 bases, J lost 5 bases, and 13 bases lay in between. Germline CDR1 is SGHTA and CDR2 is FQGNSA. The CDR3 here is CASWQGGHNEQFF. For the CDR3, the DNA is TGTGCCAGCTGGCAGGGGGGGCACAATGAGCAGTTCTTC.

This clonotype was seen repeatedly, ten times or more. The genes are TRBV29-1 and TRBJ1-1, with D unclear. CDR1 and CDR2 from the germline V gene are SQVTM and ANQGSEA. The CDR3 runs 13 residues. V was trimmed by 7 bases and J by 0 bases, leaving 12 bases between them. DNA of the CDR3: TGCAGCGGCCGTCCGGCTATGAACACTGAAGCTTTCTTT. This gives the protein CSGRPAMNTEAFF.

This rearrangement joins TRBV7-3 to TRBJ2-2; D is undetermined. The V end was cut by 6 bases, the J end by 4 bases, with 12 bases between. In germline, CDR1 is SGHTA, CDR2 FQGTGA. The CDR3 contains 14 residues. The CDR3: CASRLQVATGELFF. The CDR3 nucleotides read TGTGCCAGCAGACTCCAGGTAGCCACCGGGGAGCTGTTTTTT.

The chain recombines TRBV12-3 or TRBV12-4 with TRBJ1-4, with D possibly matching TRBD1 (5 bases). The V and J ends lost 3 bases and 7 bases respectively, with 9 bases between them. CDR3 length: 13 residues. As DNA, the CDR3 is TGTGCCAGCAGTTTCCGACAGTTTGAAAAACTGTTTTTT. Encoded protein: CASSFRQFEKLFF.

This clonotype was seen many times. The chain has TRBV12-3 or TRBV12-4 and TRBJ2-1, with 10 positions matching TRBD2. V was clipped by 5 bases and J by 7 bases; unmatched bases: 5. The CDR3 sequence is 14 residues long. Here the CDR3 DNA reads TGTGCCAGCAGTCCAGCGGGGGGGCTTAATGAGCAGTTCTTC. Protein product: CASSPAGGLNEQFF.

This clonotype was counted ten times or more. The CDR3 sequence is CSARETGNQPQHF. The CDR3 DNA sequence: TGCAGTGCTAGAGAGACAGGGAATCAGCCCCAGCATTTT. V is TRBV20-1 and J is TRBJ1-5; 7 bases align to TRBD1. The V gene end was trimmed by 0 bases and the J gene end by 4 bases; junction bases not matched to a gene: 0. CDR1 DFQATT and CDR2 SNEGSKA come from the germline V gene (reference sequence). CDR3 length equals 13 residues.

A note on this clonotype: This clone may be a read error of a much larger clone one base away. This chain joins TRBV7-9 and TRBJ1-2; tentative D call: TRBD1 (5 bases). Germline CDR1 and CDR2: SEHNR and FQNEAQ (reference sequence). There are 15 residues in the CDR3. In DNA, the CDR3 is TGTGACAGCAGCCCTGTGAGGGCTGGGGCCTATGGCTACACCTTC. It translates to CDSSPVRAGAYGYTF.

This clonotype has a count of ten or more. V is TRBV20-1 and J is TRBJ2-1; 8 positions agree with TRBD1. Germline V CDR1 and CDR2: DFQATT, SNEGSKA (reference sequence). The CDR3 totals 17 residues. V shed 3 bases, J shed 6 bases, and the junction held 16 bases outside the gene matches. CDR3 sequence reads: CSARGQATDFSFNEQFF. The CDR3 DNA is TGCAGTGCTAGGGGACAGGCCACGGACTTTTCTTTCAATGAGCAGTTCTTC.

This clonotype was observed many times. The rearrangement joins TRBV20-1 to TRBJ2-3; D unclear. V was shortened by 3 bases and J by 3 bases, with 7 bases between the two germline ends. The CDR3 runs to 12 residues. CDR1 and CDR2 (germline): DFQATT, SNEGSKA (reference sequence). DNA of the CDR3: TGCAGTGCTAGCCTGGGGACAGATACGCAGTATTTT. Encoded protein: CSASLGTDTQYF.

The chain combines TRBV9 with TRBJ1-1; D unclear. The CDR3 consists of 12 residues. Germline CDR1 reads SGDLS; CDR2 reads YYNGEE. V was pared by 0 bases and J by 3 bases, with 3 bases between. In nucleotides, the CDR3 is TGTGCCAGCAGCGTAGGGCACACTGAAGCTTTCTTT. Translation gives CASSVGHTEAFF. The full variable domain, its missing parts supplied by reference TRBV9 and TRBJ1-1, is DSGVTQTPKHLITATGQRVTLRCSPRSGDLSVYWYQQSLDQGLQFLIQYYNGEERAKGNILERFSAQQFPDLHSELNLSSLELGDSALYFCASSVGHTEAFFGQGTRLTVV.

The sample holds many counts of this clonotype. The rearrangement links TRBV29-1 to TRBJ1-2; tentative D call: TRBD1 (5 bases). Between the trimmed V and J ends, which lost 5 bases and 3 bases, there was a span of 13 bases. CDR1 and CDR2 from the germline V gene are SQVTM and ANQGSEA. This CDR3 has 13 residues. The CDR3 bases are TGCAGCGTTAACCAGGGTGTTGACTATGGCTACACCTTC. Its protein product is CSVNQGVDYGYTF.

This clonotype was seen ten or more times. The chain couples TRBV5-1 to TRBJ2-5; TRBD1 is a possible D gene (5 bases). Germline V gives CDR1 SGHRS, CDR2 YFSETQ. CDR3 length: 14 residues. With 0 bases removed from V and 5 bases from J, the gap between germline ends came to 11 bases. The CDR3 here is CASSLARVAETQYF. The CDR3 nucleotides read TGCGCCAGCAGCTTGGCCAGGGTGGCGGAGACCCAGTACTTC.

There are many counts of this clonotype. The rearrangement uses TRBV20-1 and TRBJ2-3, with 7 bases lining up with TRBD2. CDR1 and CDR2 from the germline V gene are DFQATT and SNEGSKA (reference sequence). The CDR3 runs to 14 residues. Germline trimming cut 6 bases from V and 5 bases from J; bases unmatched to any gene: 11. CDR3: CSAFPAGTGDTQYF. The CDR3 DNA reads as TGCAGTGCCTTCCCAGCGGGGACGGGAGATACGCAGTATTTT.

This clonotype was seen ten or more times. The rearrangement uses TRBV20-1 and TRBJ1-1; tentative D call: TRBD1 (5 bases). Germline V CDR1 and CDR2: DFQATT, SNEGSKA (reference sequence). Trimming left V 2 bases short and J 4 bases short, with 14 bases between. The CDR3 has 14 residues. CDR3 coding DNA: TGCAGTGCTAGACCAGGGACTTCGGTCACTGAAGCTTTCTTT. Residues: CSARPGTSVTEAFF.

For this clonotype: A much larger clonotype is one base distant, so this may be a read error. Since the CDR3 does not end with the conserved phenylalanine or tryptophan, this likely comes from a read error. J is TRBJ2-3 and V is TRBV6-1; TRBD2 matches 7 bases. J was trimmed by 6 bases and V by 6 bases; bases with no gene match: 3. CDR3 length equals 12 residues. The V gene's germline CDR1 is MNHNS and CDR2 SASEGT. The DNA for the CDR3 is TGTGCCAGCAGGACACTAGCGGATACGCAGTATTCT. Translated, it gives CASRTLADTQYS.